The next 2 T cell receptor beta chains were all read from a single sample in a study of beta chain features in type 1 diabetes. What was sequenced were expressed TCRB transcripts, since all of the isolated RNA had been reverse transcribed. The data were produced by immunoSEQ multiplex PCR, yet TCRdb's version contains in-frame clones alone and is incomplete. The sample has 350,000 to 450,000 clones, approximately 15% seen once. Sequencing was carried out using naive CD4+ T cells from blood. All receptors come from a man in his thirties or forties in good health.

This clone occurred a few times. CDR3: CASSHRDRGLGEQFF. As DNA, the CDR3 is TGTGCCAGCAGCCACCGGGACAGGGGGCTCGGTGAGCAGTTCTTC. The V call is TRBV7-3, the J call TRBJ2-1; 12 nucleotides align to TRBD1. This CDR3 has 15 residues. With V trimmed by 5 bases and J by 9 bases, 8 bases remained unmatched. Germline V gives CDR1 SGHTA, CDR2 FQGTGA.

This clone was seen more than once but under ten times. For the CDR3, the DNA is TGTGCCACCCTGGACAGGGGGGAACCTAATACGCAGTATTTT. This sequence encodes CATLDRGEPNTQYF. The V call is TRBV19, the J call TRBJ2-3, with TRBD1 identical over 10 bases. Germline V gene lookup returns CDR1 LNHDA and CDR2 SQIVND (reference sequence). Germline trimming cut 10 bases from V and 7 bases from J; bases unmatched to any gene: 11. This CDR3 region has 14 residues.